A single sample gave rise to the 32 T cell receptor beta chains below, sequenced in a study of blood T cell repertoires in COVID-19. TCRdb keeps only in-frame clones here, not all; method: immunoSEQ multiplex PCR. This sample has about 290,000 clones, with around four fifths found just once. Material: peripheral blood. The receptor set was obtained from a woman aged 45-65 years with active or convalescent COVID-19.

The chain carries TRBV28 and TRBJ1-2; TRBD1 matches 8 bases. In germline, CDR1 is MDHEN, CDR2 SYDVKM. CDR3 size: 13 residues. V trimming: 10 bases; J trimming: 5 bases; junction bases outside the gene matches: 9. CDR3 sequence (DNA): TGTGCCATCTTGGACAGGGCAAAATATGGCTACACCTTC. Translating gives CAILDRAKYGYTF.

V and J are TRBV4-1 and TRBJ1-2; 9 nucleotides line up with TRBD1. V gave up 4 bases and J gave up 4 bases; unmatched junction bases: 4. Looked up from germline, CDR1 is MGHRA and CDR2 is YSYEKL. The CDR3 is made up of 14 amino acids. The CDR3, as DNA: TGCGCCAGCAGCCGGGAGGGACAGGGCTATGGCTACACCTTC. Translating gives CASSREGQGYGYTF.

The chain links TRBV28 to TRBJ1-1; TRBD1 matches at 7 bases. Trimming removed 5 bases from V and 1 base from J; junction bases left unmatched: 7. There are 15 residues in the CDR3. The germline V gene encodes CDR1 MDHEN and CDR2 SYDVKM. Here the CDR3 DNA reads TGTGCCAGCAGTCCCAGGACAGGTTGGAACACTGAAGCTTTCTTT. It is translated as CASSPRTGWNTEAFF.

CDR3 sequence reads: CASSVSGRENTGELFF. In nucleotides, the CDR3 is TGTGCCAGCAGCGTTAGCGGGAGGGAGAACACCGGGGAGCTGTTTTTT. The V and J genes are TRBV9 and TRBJ2-2; TRBD2 matches at 11 bases. The CDR3 consists of 16 residues. J gave up 1 base and V 2 bases, and 1 base lay outside the gene matches. In germline, CDR1 is SGDLS, CDR2 YYNGEE.

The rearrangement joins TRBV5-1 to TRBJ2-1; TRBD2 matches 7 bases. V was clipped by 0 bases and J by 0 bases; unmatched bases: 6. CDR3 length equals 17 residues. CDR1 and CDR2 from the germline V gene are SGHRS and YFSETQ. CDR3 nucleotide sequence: TGCGCCAGCAGCTTGGGGGAGGGTTACAGCTCCTACAATGAGCAGTTCTTC. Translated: CASSLGEGYSSYNEQFF.

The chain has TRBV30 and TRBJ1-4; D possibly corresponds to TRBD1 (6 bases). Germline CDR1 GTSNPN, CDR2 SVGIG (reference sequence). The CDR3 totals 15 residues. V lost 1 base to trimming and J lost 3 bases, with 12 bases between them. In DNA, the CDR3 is TGTGCCTGGAGTGCTACAGGGTCGTCTAATGAAAAACTGTTTTTT. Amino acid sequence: CAWSATGSSNEKLFF. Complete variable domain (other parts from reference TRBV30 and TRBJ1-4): SQTIHQWPATLVQPVGSPLSLECTVEGTSNPNLYWYRQAAGRGLQLLFYSVGIGQISSEVPQNLSASRPQDRQFILSSKKLLLSDSGFYLCAWSATGSSNEKLFFGSGTQLSVL.

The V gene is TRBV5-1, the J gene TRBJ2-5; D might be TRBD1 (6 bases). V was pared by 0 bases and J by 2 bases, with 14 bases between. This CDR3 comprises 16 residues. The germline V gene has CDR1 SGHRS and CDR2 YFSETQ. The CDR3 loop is CASSLGAGAIQETQYF. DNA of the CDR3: TGCGCCAGCAGCTTGGGGGCAGGGGCTATTCAAGAGACCCAGTACTTC.

The CDR3 DNA is TGTGCCAGCAGCCAACGGACTAGCGGGTTCACCGGGGAGCTGTTTTTT. Its translation is CASSQRTSGFTGELFF. The chain uses TRBV3-1 (or the pseudogene TRBV3-2) and TRBJ2-2, with 11 positions matching TRBD2. Germline CDR1 is LGHDT and CDR2 is YNNKEL (reference sequence). The CDR3 is made up of 16 amino acids. Trimming cost V 2 bases and J 4 bases; bases outside gene matches: 3.

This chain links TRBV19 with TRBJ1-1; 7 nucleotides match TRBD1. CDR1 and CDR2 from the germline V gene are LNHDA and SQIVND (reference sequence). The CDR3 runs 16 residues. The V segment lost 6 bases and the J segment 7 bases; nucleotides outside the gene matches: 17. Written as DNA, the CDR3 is TGTGCCAGTAGAAGACAGGGAGCAATAGAGCGGAGTGAAGCTTTCTTT. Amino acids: CASRRQGAIERSEAFF.

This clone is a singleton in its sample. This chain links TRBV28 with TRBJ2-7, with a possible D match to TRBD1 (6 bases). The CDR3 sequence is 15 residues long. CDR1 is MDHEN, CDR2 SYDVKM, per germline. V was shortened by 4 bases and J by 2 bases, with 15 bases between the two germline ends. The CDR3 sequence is CASSSLTTGPYEQYF. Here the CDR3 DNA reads TGTGCCAGCAGTTCCCTAACGACAGGTCCCTACGAGCAGTACTTC.

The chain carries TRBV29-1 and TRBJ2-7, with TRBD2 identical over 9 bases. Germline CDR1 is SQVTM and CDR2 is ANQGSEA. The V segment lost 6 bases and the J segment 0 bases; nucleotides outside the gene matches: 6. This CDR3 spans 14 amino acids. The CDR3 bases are TGCAGCGTCCAAGTTAGCGGGAGCTCCTACGAGCAGTACTTC. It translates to CSVQVSGSSYEQYF.

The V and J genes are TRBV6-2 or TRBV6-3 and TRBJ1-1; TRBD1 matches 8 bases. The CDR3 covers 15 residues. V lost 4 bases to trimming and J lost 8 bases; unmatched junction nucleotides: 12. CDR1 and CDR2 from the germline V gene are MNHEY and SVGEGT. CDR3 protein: CASSSRTGYGLEAFF. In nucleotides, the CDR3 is TGTGCCAGCAGTTCCCGGACAGGGTATGGATTAGAAGCTTTCTTT.

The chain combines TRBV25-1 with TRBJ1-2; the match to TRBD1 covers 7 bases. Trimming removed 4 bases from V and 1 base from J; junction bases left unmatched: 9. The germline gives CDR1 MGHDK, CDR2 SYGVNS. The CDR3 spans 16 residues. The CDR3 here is CASSAGGQMINYGYTF. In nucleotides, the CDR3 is TGTGCCAGCAGTGCCGGGGGACAGATGATTAACTATGGCTACACCTTC.

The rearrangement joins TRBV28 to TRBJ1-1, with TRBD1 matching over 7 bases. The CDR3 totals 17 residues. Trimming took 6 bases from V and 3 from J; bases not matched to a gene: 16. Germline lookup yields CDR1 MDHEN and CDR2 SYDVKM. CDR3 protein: CASRFRGDKRRDTEAFF. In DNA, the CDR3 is TGTGCCAGCAGGTTCAGGGGGGACAAAAGGAGGGACACTGAAGCTTTCTTT.

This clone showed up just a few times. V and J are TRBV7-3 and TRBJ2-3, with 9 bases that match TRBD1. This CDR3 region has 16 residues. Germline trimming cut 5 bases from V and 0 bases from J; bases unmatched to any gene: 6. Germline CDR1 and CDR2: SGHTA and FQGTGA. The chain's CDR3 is CASSARGTGSTDTQYF. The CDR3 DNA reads TGTGCCAGCAGCGCGCGGGGGACAGGGAGCACAGATACGCAGTATTTT.

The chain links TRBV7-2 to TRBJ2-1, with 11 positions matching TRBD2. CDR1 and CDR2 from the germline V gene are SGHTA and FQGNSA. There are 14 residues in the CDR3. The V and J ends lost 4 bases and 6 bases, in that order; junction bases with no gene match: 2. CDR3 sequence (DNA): TGTGCCAGCAGCTCCGGGACTAGCGGCAATGAGCAGTTCTTC. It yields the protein CASSSGTSGNEQFF. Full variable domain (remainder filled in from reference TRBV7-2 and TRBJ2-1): GAGVSQSPSNKVTEKGKDVELRCDPISGHTALYWYRQSLGQGLEFLIYFQGNSAPDKSGLPSDRFSAERTGGSVSTLTIQRTQQEDSAVYLCASSSGTSGNEQFFGPGTRLTVL.

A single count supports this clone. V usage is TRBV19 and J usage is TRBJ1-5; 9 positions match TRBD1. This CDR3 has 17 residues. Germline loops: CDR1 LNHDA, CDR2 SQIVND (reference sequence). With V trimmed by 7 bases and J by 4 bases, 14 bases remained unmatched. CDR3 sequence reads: CASIPSLGQGRNQPQHF. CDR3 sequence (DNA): TGTGCCAGTATCCCTTCCCTGGGACAGGGCCGAAATCAGCCCCAGCATTTT.

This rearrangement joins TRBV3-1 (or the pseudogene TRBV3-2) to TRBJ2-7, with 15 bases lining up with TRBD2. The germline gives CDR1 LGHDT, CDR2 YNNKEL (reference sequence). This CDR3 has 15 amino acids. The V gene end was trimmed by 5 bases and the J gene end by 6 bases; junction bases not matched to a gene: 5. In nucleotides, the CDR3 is TGTGCCAGCAGCGGACTAGCGGGAGGGCCAGGCGAGCAGTACTTC. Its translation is CASSGLAGGPGEQYF.

In nucleotides, the CDR3 is TGTGCCAGCAGCCCGCGGTGGGCTAGCGGGAATGAGCAGTTCTTC. It is translated as CASSPRWASGNEQFF. The chain uses TRBV9 and TRBJ2-1; 8 bases line up with TRBD2. Trimming at V came to 4 bases and at J to 7 bases, leaving 10 bases not matched to a gene. This CDR3 spans 15 amino acids. Germline CDR1 and CDR2: SGDLS and YYNGEE.

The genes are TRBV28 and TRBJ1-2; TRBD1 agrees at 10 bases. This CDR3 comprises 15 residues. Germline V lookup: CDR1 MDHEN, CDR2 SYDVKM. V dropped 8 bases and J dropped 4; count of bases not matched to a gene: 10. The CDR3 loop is CASYAPGQGSYGYTF. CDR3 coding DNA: TGTGCCAGCTACGCGCCGGGACAGGGGTCCTATGGCTACACCTTC.

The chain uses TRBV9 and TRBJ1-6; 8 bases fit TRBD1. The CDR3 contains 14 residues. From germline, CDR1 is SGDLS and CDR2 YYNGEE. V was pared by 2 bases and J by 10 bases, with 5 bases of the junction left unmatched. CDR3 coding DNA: TGTGCCAGCAGCGTTGGACAGGGCGAGTCACCCCTCCACTTT. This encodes CASSVGQGESPLHF.

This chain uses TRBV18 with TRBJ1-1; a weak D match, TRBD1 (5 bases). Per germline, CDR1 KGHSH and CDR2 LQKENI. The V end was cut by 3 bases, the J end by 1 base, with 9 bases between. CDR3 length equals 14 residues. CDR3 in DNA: TGTGCCAGCTCACCGATAACAGGGAACACTGAAGCTTTCTTT. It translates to CASSPITGNTEAFF.

CDR3 region: CASSQSEGLAGLAKNIQYF. The CDR3 DNA follows: TGTGCCAGTAGTCAGTCGGAAGGACTAGCGGGACTAGCCAAAAACATTCAGTACTTC. This rearrangement joins TRBV19 to TRBJ2-4; 12 bases map to TRBD2. Germline V CDR1 and CDR2: LNHDA, SQIVND (reference sequence). The CDR3 runs to 19 residues. After removal of 5 bases from V and 0 bases from J, the junction contained 11 bases not matched to a gene.

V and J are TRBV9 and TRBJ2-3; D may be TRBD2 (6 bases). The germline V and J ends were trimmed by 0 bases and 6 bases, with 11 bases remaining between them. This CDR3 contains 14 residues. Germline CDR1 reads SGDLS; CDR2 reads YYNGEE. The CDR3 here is CASSVGAGGDTQYF. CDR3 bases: TGTGCCAGCAGCGTAGGGGCTGGAGGGGATACGCAGTATTTT.

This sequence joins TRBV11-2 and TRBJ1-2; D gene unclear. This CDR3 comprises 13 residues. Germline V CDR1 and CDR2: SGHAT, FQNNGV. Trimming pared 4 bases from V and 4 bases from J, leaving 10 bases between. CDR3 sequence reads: CASSSGSGYGYTF. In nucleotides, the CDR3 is TGTGCCAGCAGCTCGGGTAGTGGCTATGGCTACACCTTC.

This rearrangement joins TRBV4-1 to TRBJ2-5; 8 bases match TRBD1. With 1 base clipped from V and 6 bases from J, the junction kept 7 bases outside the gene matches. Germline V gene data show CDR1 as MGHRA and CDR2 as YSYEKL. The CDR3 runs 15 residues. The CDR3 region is CASSQGSGQGKTQYF. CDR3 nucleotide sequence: TGCGCCAGCAGCCAAGGCTCAGGACAGGGAAAGACCCAGTACTTC.

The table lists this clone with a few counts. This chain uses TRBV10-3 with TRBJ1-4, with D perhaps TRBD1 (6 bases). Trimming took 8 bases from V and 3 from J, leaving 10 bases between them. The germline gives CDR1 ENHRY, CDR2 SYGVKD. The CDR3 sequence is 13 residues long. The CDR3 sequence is CAIGGAPNEKLFF. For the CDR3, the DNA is TGTGCCATCGGGGGGGCCCCTAATGAAAAACTGTTTTTT.

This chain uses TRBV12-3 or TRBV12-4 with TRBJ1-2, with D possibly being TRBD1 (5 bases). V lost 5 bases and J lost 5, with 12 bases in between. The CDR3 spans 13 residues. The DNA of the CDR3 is TGTGCCAGCAGTAGGGGTTTCTCTTATGGCTACACCTTC. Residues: CASSRGFSYGYTF.

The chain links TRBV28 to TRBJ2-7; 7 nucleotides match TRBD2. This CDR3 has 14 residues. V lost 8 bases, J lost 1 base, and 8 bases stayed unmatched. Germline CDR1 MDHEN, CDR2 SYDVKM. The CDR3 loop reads CASVPSGLSYEQYF. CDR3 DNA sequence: TGTGCCAGCGTCCCTAGCGGCCTTTCCTACGAGCAGTACTTC.

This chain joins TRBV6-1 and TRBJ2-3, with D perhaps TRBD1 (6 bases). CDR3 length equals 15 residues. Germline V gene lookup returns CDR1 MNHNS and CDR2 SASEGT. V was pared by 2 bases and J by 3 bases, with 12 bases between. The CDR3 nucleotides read TGTGCCAGCAGTGAACTTCGCAGGGGAACAGATACGCAGTATTTT. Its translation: CASSELRRGTDTQYF.

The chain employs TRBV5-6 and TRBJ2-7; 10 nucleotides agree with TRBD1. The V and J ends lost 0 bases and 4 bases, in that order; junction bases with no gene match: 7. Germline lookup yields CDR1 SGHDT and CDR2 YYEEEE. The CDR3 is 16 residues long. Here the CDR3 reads CASSLGSDRGGYEQYF. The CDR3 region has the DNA TGTGCCAGCAGCTTGGGATCGGACAGGGGGGGATACGAGCAGTACTTC.

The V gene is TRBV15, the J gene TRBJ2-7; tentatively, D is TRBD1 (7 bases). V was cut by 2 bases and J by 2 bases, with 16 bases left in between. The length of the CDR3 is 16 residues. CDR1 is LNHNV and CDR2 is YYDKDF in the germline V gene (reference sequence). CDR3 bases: TGTGCCACCAGCAGAACGCGGGACAGAGGCCCCTACGAGCAGTACTTC. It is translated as CATSRTRDRGPYEQYF.